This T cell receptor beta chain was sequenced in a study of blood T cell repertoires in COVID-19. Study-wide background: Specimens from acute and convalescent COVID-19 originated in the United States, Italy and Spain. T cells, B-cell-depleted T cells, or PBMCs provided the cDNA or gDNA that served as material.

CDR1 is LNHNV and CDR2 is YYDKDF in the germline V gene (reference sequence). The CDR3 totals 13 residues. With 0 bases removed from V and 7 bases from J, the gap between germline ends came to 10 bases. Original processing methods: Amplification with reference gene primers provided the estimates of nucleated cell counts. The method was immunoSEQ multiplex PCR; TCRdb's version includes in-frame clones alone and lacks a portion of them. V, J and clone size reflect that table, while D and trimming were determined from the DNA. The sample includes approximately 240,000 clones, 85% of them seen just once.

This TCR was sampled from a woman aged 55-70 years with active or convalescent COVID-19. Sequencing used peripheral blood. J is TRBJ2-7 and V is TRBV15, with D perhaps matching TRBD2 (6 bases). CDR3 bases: TGTGCCACCAGCAGAGAACTAGCCGGGGAGCAGTACTTC. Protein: CATSRELAGEQYF.